This is a list of T cell receptor beta chains from one sample in a study of high-grade serous ovarian cancer treatment subgroups. The data were produced by immunoSEQ multiplex PCR, yet TCRdb's version contains in-frame clones alone and is incomplete. In the table there are about 11,000 clones, around 86% of which are singletons. The sample was tumor tissue. Receptors were obtained from a human donor with high-grade serous ovarian cancer. Each CDR3 is given with its conserved first and last residue. Each record gives: D gene, V gene, CDR3 length, clone size, J gene, CDR3 DNA, CDR3 protein. The D gene is left open where the match is weak. Some rows mark clone size as missing; the rest say once, few, many or name a class of expanded clone.

D: TRBD1
V: TRBV10-3
length: 14
size: .
J: TRBJ2-1
DNA: TGTGCCATCAGTGCGGGACAGGGGGTCGATGAGCAGTTCTTC
CDR3: CAISAGQGVDEQFF

D: .
V: TRBV4-2
length: 16
size: .
J: TRBJ2-1
DNA: TGTGCCAGCAGCCGCATGGGGCAGGGGGGCAACAATGAGCAGTTCTTC
CDR3: CASSRMGQGGNNEQFF

D: .
V: TRBV14
length: 16
size: once
J: TRBJ2-1
DNA: TGTGCCAGCAGCCAAGAGTCGGGGGACTCCTACAATGAGCAGTTCTTC
CDR3: CASSQESGDSYNEQFF

D: .
V: TRBV27
length: 13
size: .
J: TRBJ1-1
DNA: TGTGCCAGCAGTTTAATCGGGGGCACTGAAGCTTTCTTT
CDR3: CASSLIGGTEAFF

D: TRBD2
V: TRBV6-5
length: 15
size: .
J: TRBJ2-3
DNA: TGTGCCAGCAGTTACCGGACTAGCGGGAGTGATACGCAGTATTTT
CDR3: CASSYRTSGSDTQYF

D: .
V: TRBV18
length: 17
size: .
J: TRBJ2-3
DNA: TGTGCCAGCTCACCGCGCGGAGCCTTGACTAGCACAGATACGCAGTATTTT
CDR3: CASSPRGALTSTDTQYF

D: TRBD2
V: TRBV18
length: 15
size: .
J: TRBJ2-2
DNA: TGTGCCAGCTCACCACTAGCGGGAAACACCGGGGAGCTGTTTTTT
CDR3: CASSPLAGNTGELFF

D: .
V: TRBV9
length: 14
size: .
J: TRBJ2-3
DNA: TGTGCCAGCAGCGTTCAGACACTTTCAGATACGCAGTATTTT
CDR3: CASSVQTLSDTQYF

D: .
V: TRBV9
length: 14
size: .
J: TRBJ2-2
DNA: TGTGCCAGCAGCGTAGTCCTGAACACCGGGGAGCTGTTTTTT
CDR3: CASSVVLNTGELFF

D: .
V: TRBV19
length: 16
size: .
J: TRBJ1-1
DNA: TGTGCCAGTAGCCCGATTTTACAGGGTCGTACGACTGAAGCTTTCTTT
CDR3: CASSPILQGRTTEAFF

D: TRBD2
V: TRBV10-3
length: 14
size: .
J: TRBJ2-7
DNA: TGTGCCATCAGTGACAGCGGGAGTTCCTACGAGCAGTACTTC
CDR3: CAISDSGSSYEQYF

D: .
V: TRBV7-9
length: 15
size: .
J: TRBJ2-5
DNA: TGTGCCAGCAGCTTAGGAGGGGTTGGGTCAGAGACCCAGTACTTC
CDR3: CASSLGGVGSETQYF

D: TRBD1
V: TRBV19
length: 13
size: once
J: TRBJ2-3
DNA: TGTGCCAGTAGCGACAGGGGAGAAGATACGCAGTATTTT
CDR3: CASSDRGEDTQYF

D: TRBD1
V: TRBV11-2
length: 14
size: .
J: TRBJ1-2
DNA: TGTGCCAGCAGCTCCCCACCCCAGGGGGAAGGCTACACCTTC
CDR3: CASSSPPQGEGYTF

D: .
V: TRBV4-1
length: 16
size: .
J: TRBJ2-1
DNA: TGCGCCAGCAGCCACTATAGCCGGGACGCCTACAATGAGCAGTTCTTC
CDR3: CASSHYSRDAYNEQFF

D: .
V: TRBV6-1
length: 15
size: .
J: TRBJ2-2
DNA: TGTGCCAGCAGTGAAATAGCGGCGAACACCGGGGAGCTGTTTTTT
CDR3: CASSEIAANTGELFF

D: .
V: TRBV30
length: 17
size: .
J: TRBJ2-2
DNA: TGTGCCTGGAGTCTCTACGGACAGCTACTTTCCACCGGGGAGCTGTTTTTT
CDR3: CAWSLYGQLLSTGELFF

D: .
V: TRBV11-2
length: 13
size: .
J: TRBJ2-7
DNA: TGTGCCAGCAGCTTAGAGGCCGAATACGAGCAGTACTTC
CDR3: CASSLEAEYEQYF

D: .
V: TRBV12-2
length: 16
size: once
J: TRBJ2-1
DNA: TGTGCACGTCGCCCTAGTAAGGTGGAGTCCTACAATGAGCAGTTCTTC
CDR3: CARRPSKVESYNEQFF

D: TRBD1
V: TRBV5-1
length: 15
size: .
J: TRBJ2-7
DNA: TGCGCCAGCAGCTTGGGGGACAGGGTTACCCTCGAGCAGTACTTC
CDR3: CASSLGDRVTLEQYF

D: .
V: TRBV19
length: 16
size: .
J: TRBJ1-2
DNA: TGTGCCAGTAGTTTCGGTTCAAATCGAAAGACCTATGGCTACACCTTC
CDR3: CASSFGSNRKTYGYTF

D: TRBD2
V: TRBV28
length: 15
size: .
J: TRBJ2-7
DNA: TGTGCCAGCAGTTTAGGGGAGGGAAGGATCTACGAGCAGTACTTC
CDR3: CASSLGEGRIYEQYF

D: TRBD2
V: TRBV4-1
length: 17
size: few
J: TRBJ2-7
DNA: TGCGCCAGCAGCCAAGGGGGTCTAGCGGGAGAGCACCACGAGCAGTACTTC
CDR3: CASSQGGLAGEHHEQYF

D: TRBD1
V: TRBV5-1
length: 15
size: .
J: TRBJ1-1
DNA: TGCGCCAGCAGCAGAAGGGACAGTATGAACACTGAAGCTTTCTTT
CDR3: CASSRRDSMNTEAFF

D: TRBD2
V: TRBV5-1
length: 15
size: .
J: TRBJ2-3
DNA: TGCGCCAGCAAACGGGGGGTAGAACGCACAGATACGCAGTATTTT
CDR3: CASKRGVERTDTQYF

D: TRBD1
V: TRBV29-1
length: 15
size: .
J: TRBJ2-5
DNA: TGCAGCGTTGCGGGACAGGGGCCTACGGGGGAGACCCAGTACTTC
CDR3: CSVAGQGPTGETQYF

D: TRBD2
V: TRBV5-1
length: 15
size: .
J: TRBJ2-7
DNA: TGCGCCAGCAGCCCTGCCTCTAGCGGGAGCTACGAGCAGTACTTC
CDR3: CASSPASSGSYEQYF

D: TRBD1
V: TRBV4-1
length: 16
size: .
J: TRBJ2-5
DNA: TGCGCCAGCAGCCAAGAAGGGCAGGGGGTCTGGGAGACCCAGTACTTC
CDR3: CASSQEGQGVWETQYF

D: .
V: TRBV20-1
length: 11
size: .
J: TRBJ2-1
DNA: TGCAGTGCTAAGACTTGGAATGAGCAGTTCTTC
CDR3: CSAKTWNEQFF

D: .
V: TRBV11-2
length: 15
size: .
J: TRBJ2-1
DNA: TGTGCCAGCAGCGGACGGGGAAGCTCCTACAATGAGCAGTTCTTC
CDR3: CASSGRGSSYNEQFF

D: .
V: TRBV7-7
length: 15
size: .
J: TRBJ2-1
DNA: TGTGCTAGCAGCTTAGCCGGGCCCGGATACAATGAGCAGTTCTTC
CDR3: CASSLAGPGYNEQFF

D: .
V: TRBV10-1
length: 15
size: few
J: TRBJ2-7
DNA: TGCGCCAGCAGTGAGTATCGGGGTAGCTCCTACGAGCAGTACTTC
CDR3: CASSEYRGSSYEQYF

D: .
V: TRBV11-2
length: 11
size: few
J: TRBJ2-7
DNA: TGTGCCAGCAGCTCCCTCTCCGAGCAGTACTTC
CDR3: CASSSLSEQYF

D: .
V: TRBV4-1
length: 15
size: .
J: TRBJ1-3
DNA: TGCGCCAGCAGCCCCCAGCCGGGCGCTGGAAACACCATATATTTT
CDR3: CASSPQPGAGNTIYF

D: .
V: TRBV28
length: 13
size: .
J: TRBJ2-2
DNA: TGTGCCAGCAGCCCCGTTGACACCGGGGAGCTGTTTTTT
CDR3: CASSPVDTGELFF

D: TRBD2
V: TRBV19
length: 15
size: .
J: TRBJ2-1
DNA: TGTGCCAGTAGTGTTAGCGGGAGCTCCTACAATGAGCAGTTCTTC
CDR3: CASSVSGSSYNEQFF

D: TRBD1
V: TRBV7-2
length: 13
size: .
J: TRBJ2-1
DNA: TGTGCCAGCAGTCGGGACAGGGTGAATGAGCAGTTCTTC
CDR3: CASSRDRVNEQFF

D: TRBD1
V: TRBV6-5
length: 13
size: few
J: TRBJ1-4
DNA: TGTGCCAGCAGTTGGACAGGGACCGAAAAACTGTTTTTT
CDR3: CASSWTGTEKLFF

D: .
V: TRBV7-9
length: 16
size: few
J: TRBJ2-3
DNA: TGTGCCAGCAGCTTAGCCGGGTCCTCTGGCACAGATACGCAGTATTTT
CDR3: CASSLAGSSGTDTQYF

D: TRBD1
V: TRBV6-5
length: 12
size: .
J: TRBJ2-4
DNA: TGTGCCAGCCAGGGGGCGGACGACATTCAGTACTTC
CDR3: CASQGADDIQYF

D: .
V: TRBV5-6
length: 14
size: .
J: TRBJ1-2
DNA: TGTGCCAGCAGCTTGGTGGACAGCCTCTATGGCTACACCTTC
CDR3: CASSLVDSLYGYTF

D: .
V: TRBV11-2
length: 14
size: .
J: TRBJ2-7
DNA: TGTGCCAGCAGCTTAAACGCAGGGATCTACGAGCAGTACTTC
CDR3: CASSLNAGIYEQYF

D: TRBD1
V: TRBV5-1
length: 18
size: .
J: TRBJ2-2
DNA: TGCGCCAGCAGCTTGGGACTGGTGGACAGGGTAACCGCCGGGGAGCTGTTTTTT
CDR3: CASSLGLVDRVTAGELFF

D: .
V: TRBV10-3
length: 11
size: .
J: TRBJ2-1
DNA: TGTGCCATCAGTGTGGGGAATGAGCAGTTCTTC
CDR3: CAISVGNEQFF

D: .
V: TRBV5-4
length: 13
size: .
J: TRBJ2-4
DNA: TGTGCCAGCAGCTACAAAGGGGGAAACATTCAGTACTTC
CDR3: CASSYKGGNIQYF

D: .
V: TRBV4-2
length: 14
size: .
J: TRBJ2-7
DNA: TGTGCCAGCAGCGAGCCGGGACAAACCTACGAGCAGTACTTC
CDR3: CASSEPGQTYEQYF

D: TRBD1
V: TRBV5-4
length: 15
size: .
J: TRBJ2-1
DNA: TGTGCCAGCAGCCCGGGACAGGGATCATCCAATGAGCAGTTCTTC
CDR3: CASSPGQGSSNEQFF

D: TRBD1
V: TRBV6-9
length: 14
size: .
J: TRBJ2-7
DNA: TGTGCCAGCAGCTCAACGACAGGGTTCTACGAGCAGTACTTC
CDR3: CASSSTTGFYEQYF